This passage covers 30 T cell receptor beta chains from one sample sequenced in a study of T cell responses to AZD1222 COVID-19 vaccine. Sequencing was performed with immunoSEQ multiplex PCR; in TCRdb, only in-frame clones are kept and a portion is missing. Here the sample spans about 150,000 clones, approximately 91% being singletons. The input for sequencing was peripheral blood, taken 28 days after the second AZD1222 dose. These receptors originate from an adult who received the AZD1222 COVID-19 vaccine.

This clone was seen just once. The chain uses TRBV12-3 or TRBV12-4 and TRBJ2-7, with a possible D match to TRBD1 (6 bases). V was trimmed by 6 bases and J by 5 bases, leaving 11 bases between them. The CDR3 consists of 12 residues. The CDR3 DNA follows: TGTGCCAGCAGCTTGACAGGCAACGAGCAGTACTTC. Translation: CASSLTGNEQYF.

V is TRBV6-6 and J is TRBJ2-2; 8 bases align to TRBD2. The CDR3 is 16 amino acids. Germline V lookup: CDR1 MNHNY, CDR2 SVGAGI (reference sequence). V was clipped by 6 bases and J by 2 bases; unmatched bases: 8. The CDR3 region is CASRRTGTRNTGELFF. The CDR3 DNA reads TGTGCCAGCAGGAGAACCGGGACTAGAAACACCGGGGAGCTGTTTTTT.

The table lists this clone with a few counts. The chain uses TRBV12-3 or TRBV12-4 and TRBJ1-2; D gene unclear. The CDR3 loop spans 13 amino acids. Trimming stripped 3 bases from V and 4 bases from J, with 9 bases between. The CDR3 nucleotides read TGTGCCAGCAGTTTCGGTCAAAGCTATGGCTACACCTTC. Translation: CASSFGQSYGYTF.

This rearrangement joins TRBV5-1 to TRBJ2-7; D is undetermined. V lost 4 bases and J lost 7, with 15 bases in between. CDR3 length: 13 amino acids. The germline V gene has CDR1 SGHRS and CDR2 YFSETQ. CDR3 amino acids: CASSPGGSTEQYF. DNA for the CDR3: TGCGCCAGCAGCCCAGGTGGCTCCACAGAGCAGTACTTC.

The chain joins TRBV29-1 to TRBJ2-3; D gene unclear. This CDR3 spans 12 amino acids. Deletions cut 7 bases from V and 5 bases from J, with 13 bases between. The germline gives CDR1 SQVTM, CDR2 ANQGSEA. CDR3 sequence (DNA): TGCAGCGCGACTGGATTTGGAGATACGCAGTATTTT. This translates into CSATGFGDTQYF.

CDR3 nucleotide sequence: TGTGCCAGCAGCTCCCAACGCCACAGCACAGATACGCAGTATTTT. It is translated as CASSSQRHSTDTQYF. The J gene is TRBJ2-3, the V gene TRBV7-9, with D hard to call. The germline V and J ends were trimmed by 4 bases and 0 bases, with 11 bases remaining between them. Germline V lookup: CDR1 SEHNR, CDR2 FQNEAQ (reference sequence). This CDR3 contains 15 residues.

The chain uses TRBV6-5 and TRBJ2-7; maybe TRBD1 (7 bases). Germline CDR1 reads MNHEY; CDR2 reads SVGAGI. The CDR3 covers 15 residues. V dropped 6 bases and J dropped 3 bases, with 18 bases sitting between them. The CDR3 region is CASRTPGRGVYEQYF. The DNA of the CDR3 is TGTGCCAGCAGGACTCCGGGCAGGGGGGTCTACGAGCAGTACTTC.

This clone was detected once. The chain joins TRBV10-1 to TRBJ2-5; D is uncertain. The V and J ends lost 4 bases and 5 bases respectively, with 11 bases between them. CDR1 WNHNN and CDR2 SYGVQD come from the germline V gene (reference sequence). CDR3 length: 13 amino acids. CDR3 region: CASSAGGGETQYF. CDR3 bases: TGCGCCAGCAGTGCGGGCGGTGGGGAGACCCAGTACTTC.

The chain is built from TRBV2 and TRBJ2-5; D is perhaps TRBD2 (5 bases). Germline-derived CDR1 and CDR2 are SNHLY and FYNNEI. The ends were cut back, 0 bases at V and 7 bases at J, with 9 bases in the middle. The CDR3 spans 13 residues. The CDR3 nucleotides read TGTGCCAGCAGTGAAGCGCGTGAGGGGACCCAGTACTTC. Residues: CASSEAREGTQYF.

The V gene is TRBV7-3, the J gene TRBJ2-3; 7 nucleotides line up with TRBD1. Per the germline V gene, CDR1 is SGHTA and CDR2 is FQGTGA. This CDR3 is 15 amino acids long. V trimming: 6 bases; J trimming: 0 bases; junction bases outside the gene matches: 6. The CDR3 region is CASRKQGSSTDTQYF. The CDR3, as DNA: TGTGCCAGCAGGAAACAGGGGTCTAGCACAGATACGCAGTATTTT.

The chain joins TRBV9 to TRBJ1-1; a possible D gene is TRBD1 (6 bases). Between the trimmed V and J ends, which lost 4 bases and 6 bases, there was a span of 10 bases. This CDR3 is 12 amino acids long. Germline values: CDR1 SGDLS, CDR2 YYNGEE. The CDR3 spells CASSPWTAEAFF. The DNA for the CDR3 is TGTGCCAGCAGCCCATGGACAGCTGAAGCTTTCTTT. Full variable domain (outside the CDR3, taken from reference TRBV9 and TRBJ1-1): DSGVTQTPKHLITATGQRVTLRCSPRSGDLSVYWYQQSLDQGLQFLIQYYNGEERAKGNILERFSAQQFPDLHSELNLSSLELGDSALYFCASSPWTAEAFFGQGTRLTVV.

The chain joins TRBV6-5 to TRBJ2-7; TRBD1 matches at 8 bases. This CDR3 contains 16 residues. The junction had 8 bases not matched to a gene; V was cut back by 2 bases and J by 2 bases. CDR1 MNHEY and CDR2 SVGAGI come from the germline V gene. This CDR3 is CASSYPKDRATYEQYF. CDR3 in DNA: TGTGCCAGCAGTTACCCGAAGGACAGGGCCACCTACGAGCAGTACTTC.

The rearrangement joins TRBV6-5 to TRBJ1-1; 7 positions agree with TRBD1. Per germline, CDR1 MNHEY and CDR2 SVGAGI. This CDR3 is 13 amino acids long. Trimming removed 0 bases from V and 8 bases from J; junction bases left unmatched: 3. CDR3 sequence: CASSYSDRIEAFF. CDR3 DNA sequence: TGTGCCAGCAGTTACTCGGACAGGATCGAAGCTTTCTTT.

The chain links TRBV6-4 to TRBJ1-1; D may be TRBD1 (5 bases). From germline, CDR1 is MRHNA and CDR2 SNTAGT. Trimming pared 11 bases from V and 1 base from J, leaving 11 bases between. The CDR3 has 12 residues. The DNA of the CDR3 is TGTGCCGGACGAACAGGGAACACTGAAGCTTTCTTT. It yields the protein CAGRTGNTEAFF.

This chain uses TRBV25-1 with TRBJ1-6; 7 bases map to TRBD1. Germline CDR1 and CDR2: MGHDK and SYGVNS. The CDR3 is made up of 16 amino acids. J was trimmed by 0 bases and V by 6 bases; bases with no gene match: 5. CDR3 nucleotide sequence: TGTGCCAGCAGAGGACAGGCAATCTCCTATAATTCACCCCTCCACTTT. Protein sequence: CASRGQAISYNSPLHF.

This chain connects TRBV3-1 (or the pseudogene TRBV3-2) to TRBJ1-1; D is uncertain. This CDR3 spans 18 amino acids. The V gene lost 2 bases and the J gene lost 0 bases, with 19 bases spanning the gap. Germline V lookup: CDR1 LGHDT, CDR2 YNNKEL (reference sequence). The CDR3 loop reads CASSQSGSRQRVNTEAFF. The CDR3 nucleotides read TGTGCCAGCAGCCAATCCGGTTCTAGACAAAGGGTGAACACTGAAGCTTTCTTT.

The chain links TRBV7-3 to TRBJ2-3, with D possibly being TRBD1 (5 bases). This CDR3 has 15 residues. Germline values: CDR1 SGHTA, CDR2 FQGTGA. Between the trimmed V and J ends, which lost 2 bases and 2 bases, there was a span of 11 bases. The CDR3 sequence is CASSLGHLDTDTQYF. The CDR3, as DNA: TGTGCCAGCAGCTTAGGACATTTGGACACAGATACGCAGTATTTT.

The rearrangement uses TRBV6-6 and TRBJ2-1; a weak D match, TRBD2 (6 bases). Trimming shortened V by 8 bases and J by 9 bases, and 14 bases separated the two germline ends. The CDR3 is 12 amino acids. The germline V gene encodes CDR1 MNHNY and CDR2 SVGAGI (reference sequence). The CDR3 bases are TGTGCCAGCTTGGAGGGAGGTGGTGAGCAGTTCTTC. Amino acid sequence: CASLEGGGEQFF.

V usage is TRBV3-1 (or the pseudogene TRBV3-2) and J usage is TRBJ2-3; D may correspond to TRBD1 or TRBD2 (5 bases each). CDR3 size: 14 residues. CDR1 LGHDT and CDR2 YNNKEL come from the germline V gene (reference sequence). V was trimmed by 4 bases and J by 14 bases, leaving 22 bases between them. This chain's CDR3 is CASSPYRDGEPLYF. In DNA, the CDR3 is TGTGCCAGCAGCCCATACCGGGACGGGGAACCGCTGTATTTT.

The chain uses TRBV6-6 and TRBJ2-1; D is possibly TRBD1 (6 bases). CDR1 and CDR2 from the germline V gene are MNHNY and SVGAGI (reference sequence). The CDR3 loop spans 11 amino acids. Trimming stripped 5 bases from V and 10 bases from J, with 9 bases between. The CDR3 DNA reads TGTGCCAGCAGTCCCGGGACAGAGCAGTTCTTC. It codes for CASSPGTEQFF.

The chain uses TRBV9 and TRBJ2-4, with D perhaps matching TRBD1 (6 bases). The CDR3 covers 15 residues. Trimming cost V 0 bases and J 5 bases, with 12 bases left between them. Germline V gene lookup returns CDR1 SGDLS and CDR2 YYNGEE. The CDR3 DNA reads as TGTGCCAGCAGCGTAGCAGCACAGGGAGAAAACATTCAGTACTTC. It codes for CASSVAAQGENIQYF.

A single count supports this clone. V is TRBV7-8 and J is TRBJ1-2, with a tentative D call TRBD1 (5 bases). Germline CDR1 SGHVS, CDR2 FQNEAQ. The V gene lost 5 bases and the J gene lost 6 bases, with 19 bases spanning the gap. The CDR3 extends over 15 amino acids. The CDR3 bases are TGTGCCAGCAGCGCTTATGCGGGGGACGGCGATGGCTACACCTTC. As protein: CASSAYAGDGDGYTF. Based on the CDR3 plus reference TRBV7-8 and TRBJ1-2, the full variable domain is GAGVSQSPRYKVAKRGQDVALRCDPISGHVSLFWYQQALGQGPEFLTYFQNEAQLDKSGLPSDRFFAERPEGSVSTLKIQRTQQEDSAVYLCASSAYAGDGDGYTFGSGTRLTVV.

V gene TRBV5-1 combines with J gene TRBJ1-4; a weak D match, TRBD1 (5 bases). V lost 5 bases and J 4 bases, leaving 15 bases between the germline ends. From germline, CDR1 is SGHRS and CDR2 YFSETQ. CDR3 length: 15 residues. The CDR3 DNA reads TGCGCCAGCAGTCCAACGGGGGGAGGTAATGAAAAACTGTTTTTT. Its translation: CASSPTGGGNEKLFF.

This clone was seen repeatedly, ten times or more. V usage is TRBV4-1 and J usage is TRBJ2-7; D is possibly TRBD1 (6 bases). The CDR3 contains 16 residues. The germline gives CDR1 MGHRA, CDR2 YSYEKL. Trimming removed 1 base from V and 2 bases from J, with 15 bases in between. The CDR3 loop is CASSQARTAGAYEQYF. CDR3 in DNA: TGCGCCAGCAGCCAAGCCCGGACAGCTGGGGCCTACGAGCAGTACTTC.

The rearrangement uses TRBV7-6 and TRBJ1-5; TRBD1 agrees at 8 bases. Germline loops: CDR1 SGHVS, CDR2 FNYEAQ. The CDR3 has 16 amino acids. After removal of 6 bases from V and 3 bases from J, the junction contained 10 bases not matched to a gene. The CDR3 spells CASSFPDREDNQPQHF. Here the CDR3 DNA reads TGTGCCAGCAGTTTCCCGGACAGGGAGGACAATCAGCCCCAGCATTTT.

The V and J genes are TRBV5-1 and TRBJ2-3, with D unresolved. CDR3 length equals 14 residues. V was cut by 0 bases and J by 2 bases, with 7 bases left in between. The germline V gene has CDR1 SGHRS and CDR2 YFSETQ. The CDR3 bases are TGCGCCAGCAGCTTGGACGACTTCACAGATACGCAGTATTTT. It translates to CASSLDDFTDTQYF. Full variable domain (rest looked up from reference TRBV5-1 and TRBJ2-3): KAGVTQTPRYLIKTRGQQVTLSCSPISGHRSVSWYQQTPGQGLQFLFEYFSETQRNKGNFPGRFSGRQFSNSRSEMNVSTLELGDSALYLCASSLDDFTDTQYFGPGTRLTVL.

The chain links TRBV9 to TRBJ1-1; 7 bases align to TRBD1. This CDR3 has 14 amino acids. Germline-derived CDR1 and CDR2 are SGDLS and YYNGEE. The V segment lost 4 bases and the J segment 2 bases; nucleotides outside the gene matches: 5. CDR3 sequence reads: CASSPRDSNTEAFF. The CDR3 nucleotides are TGTGCCAGCAGCCCCCGGGACAGCAACACTGAAGCTTTCTTT. Variable domain in full (rest from reference TRBV9 and TRBJ1-1): DSGVTQTPKHLITATGQRVTLRCSPRSGDLSVYWYQQSLDQGLQFLIQYYNGEERAKGNILERFSAQQFPDLHSELNLSSLELGDSALYFCASSPRDSNTEAFFGQGTRLTVV.

V usage is TRBV19 and J usage is TRBJ2-2; D possibly uses TRBD1 or TRBD2 (5 bases each). The CDR3 is 14 residues long. The germline gives CDR1 LNHDA, CDR2 SQIVND (reference sequence). V was shortened by 5 bases and J by 6 bases, with 13 bases between the two germline ends. The chain's CDR3 is CASSGRGTPGELFF. CDR3 nucleotide sequence: TGTGCCAGTAGTGGACGGGGCACACCCGGGGAGCTGTTTTTT. The entire variable domain, with the rest obtained from reference TRBV19 and TRBJ2-2, is as follows: DGGITQSPKYLFRKEGQNVTLSCEQNLNHDAMYWYRQDPGQGLRLIYYSQIVNDFQKGDIAEGYSVSREKKESFPLTVTSAQKNPTAFYLCASSGRGTPGELFFGEGSRLTVL.

J is TRBJ2-2 and V is TRBV18; D possibly corresponds to TRBD2 (6 bases). CDR1 and CDR2 (germline): KGHSH, LQKENI. V lost 2 bases and J lost 5, with 18 bases in between. CDR3 size: 17 residues. For the CDR3, the DNA is TGTGCCAGCTCACCAACGGTGGGGACTTACTCAACCGGGGAGCTGTTTTTT. It specifies CASSPTVGTYSTGELFF.

In nucleotides, the CDR3 is TGCAGCGTTGAAGACGGGACACCACCGCTTAGGGAGTATTTT. Residues: CSVEDGTPPLREYF. The chain uses TRBV29-1 and TRBJ2-3; tentative D call: TRBD1 (6 bases). The CDR3 totals 14 residues. Trimming pared 0 bases from V and 13 bases from J, leaving 20 bases between. Germline V CDR1 and CDR2: SQVTM, ANQGSEA.